The rows below give T cell receptor beta chains drawn from one sample of a study of radiation and T cells in renal cell carcinoma. Libraries were prepared by immunoSEQ multiplex PCR; TCRdb keeps only in-frame clonotypes and omits some of them. Of some 14,000 clones in the sample, 55% to 70% were seen once. The sample here was tumor tissue, taken from a patient whose treatment included radiotherapy and nephrectomy. The receptors shown here come from a woman between 65 and 79 years old with renal cell carcinoma. CDR3s include the opening cysteine and the closing phenylalanine or tryptophan. A D gene is named only where the DNA matches it firmly. Some rows have no size entry. The others give once, few or many, or a class for an expanded clone.

CDR3aa | CDR3nt | j_gene | abundance | d_gene | v_gene
CASSLEDTGELFF | TGTGCCAGCAGCTTGGAGGACACCGGGGAGCTGTTTTTT | TRBJ2-2 | few | - | TRBV7-3
CASSVGLGQSREQFF | TGTGCCAGCAGCGTAGGTCTGGGTCAATCCCGGGAGCAGTTCTTC | TRBJ2-1 | - | - | TRBV9
CASSNLGQGQPQHF | TGTGCCAGTAGTAATCTGGGGCAGGGTCAGCCCCAGCATTTT | TRBJ1-5 | few | - | TRBV19
CASSVGGENEQYF | TGCGCCAGCAGTGTGGGGGGCGAGAACGAGCAGTACTTC | TRBJ2-7 | - | - | TRBV10-1
CASSLDLAGGPNEQFF | TGCGCCAGCAGCTTGGATCTGGCGGGAGGGCCGAATGAGCAGTTCTTC | TRBJ2-1 | - | TRBD2 | TRBV5-1
CSALGSEGADTQYF | TGCAGCGCGCTAGGGTCAGAAGGAGCAGATACGCAGTATTTT | TRBJ2-3 | - | - | TRBV29-1
CAKWTGTSDSGRRSYNEQFF | TGTGCCAAATGGACCGGGACTAGCGATAGCGGGAGAAGGTCCTACAATGAGCAGTTCTTC | TRBJ2-1 | - | TRBD2 | TRBV9
CASSLVGQNNYGYTF | TGTGCCAGCAGCTTAGTGGGACAGAATAACTATGGCTACACCTTC | TRBJ1-2 | - | TRBD1 | TRBV7-8
CSVAGLAGPYEQYF | TGCAGCGTCGCAGGACTAGCGGGTCCTTACGAGCAGTACTTC | TRBJ2-7 | - | TRBD2 | TRBV29-1
CASSPRGGETQYF | TGTGCCAGCAGCCCCCGGGGCGGGGAGACCCAGTACTTC | TRBJ2-5 | few | - | TRBV7-6
CASSQEGRGGVDTQYF | TGCGCCAGCAGCCAAGAAGGGCGGGGGGGCGTAGATACGCAGTATTTT | TRBJ2-3 | - | TRBD2 | TRBV4-1
CASSLGGGIYEQFF | TGTGCCAGCAGCTTGGGGGGGGGCATTTATGAGCAGTTCTTC | TRBJ2-1 | - | - | TRBV4-2
CASSQGTSGADTQYF | TGTGCCAGCAGCCAGGGGACTAGTGGTGCAGATACGCAGTATTTT | TRBJ2-3 | - | TRBD2 | TRBV13
CASSLRASSYNSPLHF | TGTGCCAGCAGTTTAAGGGCCAGCTCCTATAATTCACCCCTCCACTTT | TRBJ1-6 | few | - | TRBV28
CASSLSYEQYF | TGTGCCAGCTCTCTATCATACGAGCAGTACTTC | TRBJ2-7 | - | - | TRBV18
CATSHDRGSYGYTF | TGTGCCACCAGCCATGACAGGGGTTCCTATGGCTACACCTTC | TRBJ1-2 | - | TRBD1 | TRBV15
CASSPGQGLSTDTQYF | TGCGCCAGCAGCCCGGGACAGGGCCTGTCCACAGATACGCAGTATTTT | TRBJ2-3 | few | TRBD1 | TRBV5-1
CASSQTTSGGANEQFF | TGCGCCAGCAGCCAAACGACTAGCGGGGGGGCCAATGAGCAGTTCTTC | TRBJ2-1 | once | TRBD2 | TRBV4-1
CASSSASSHQPQHF | TGTGCCAGCAGTTCGGCCAGTTCTCATCAGCCCCAGCATTTT | TRBJ1-5 | - | - | TRBV27
CASSERQVYGYTF | TGTGCCAGCAGTGAGCGGCAGGTCTATGGCTACACCTTC | TRBJ1-2 | few | - | TRBV2